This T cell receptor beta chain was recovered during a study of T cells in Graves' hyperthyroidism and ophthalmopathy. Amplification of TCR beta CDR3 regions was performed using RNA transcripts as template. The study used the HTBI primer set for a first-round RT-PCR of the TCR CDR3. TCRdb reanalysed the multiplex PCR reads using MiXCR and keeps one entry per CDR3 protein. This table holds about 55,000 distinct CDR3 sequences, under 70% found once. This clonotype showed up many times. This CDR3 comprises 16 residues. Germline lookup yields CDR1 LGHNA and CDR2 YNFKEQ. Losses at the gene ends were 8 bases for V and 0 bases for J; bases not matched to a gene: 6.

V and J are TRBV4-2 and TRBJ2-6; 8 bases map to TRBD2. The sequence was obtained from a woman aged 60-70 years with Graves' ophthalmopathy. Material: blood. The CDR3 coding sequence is TGTGCCAGCTACGGGGGGGCCTCCTCTGGGGCCAACGTCCTGACTTTC. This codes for CASYGGASSGANVLTF.